One TCR beta chain is described in this entry. Its antigen remains unidentified. No qualities accompany the bases; no much larger clone lies one base away. From cysteine to phenylalanine, the CDR3 is 17 amino acids long. Here the CDR3 DNA is all that survives: 51 bases in frame from base 1. CDR1 and CDR2, looked up from the germline V gene, are KGHDR and SFDVKD. From V the trimming removes 6 bases and from J it removes 8 bases, while the gene matches leave 10 bases of the junction unaccounted for. The data were taken from a study of blood T cell repertoires in COVID-19 (dated by TCRdb to 2020 to 2021). About the study as a whole: Samples covering the acute and convalescent phases of COVID-19 were provided by collaborators in the United States, Italy and Spain. The prospective study material was composed of cDNA or gDNA derived from T cells, B-cell-depleted T cells, or PBMCs. Deeply sampled blood TCRbeta repertoires from subjects exposed to, actively infected with, or recovered from COVID-19 were included in the dataset. The repertoires were released in a freely available public database meant as a resource for research on the immune response to SARS-CoV-2. The samples were drawn from two sources: the first 160 participants of the ongoing ImmuneRACE study, and 1,000 to 1,500 subjects contributed by 6 global collaborators. The sample metadata nearly always contained a de-identified subject ID, COVID-19 status, age in years and sex. Where available, HLA class I and class II types were obtained from metadata supplied by the sample provider rather than from assay-based typing.

TCRbeta CDR3 regions were amplified from genomic DNA by means of the immunoSEQ Assay, a bias-controlled multiplex PCR. In the original analysis: The number of nucleated cells in each sample was estimated from the amplification of reference gene primers within the assay. To quantify the absolute abundance of each unique TCRbeta CDR3 rearrangement, sequence reads were collapsed and filtered. Productive Simpson clonality was computed per sample as the square root of Simpson's diversity index over productive rearrangements. The table comes from immuneACCESS by way of TCRdb, which keeps in-frame sequences with V and J called. Part of the clones is missing from these tables; in studies checked, under half for an unresolved V gene and the rest for unknown reasons. The V and J calls and clone size come from that table; D and trimming were worked out from the DNA. The sample table shows just under 150,000 clones, and over 70% are seen once. The ten biggest clones cover less than 45% of the sample.

Beyond this particular receptor, the publication reports: How much clinical and demographic metadata was included differed by source and by participant, and the metadata was provided uncurated.

Another Seattle source contributed samples from volunteer blood donors who had recovered from COVID-19. Whole blood was collected in K2EDTA tubes by collaborating institutions according to the institutions' own protocols. For TCRbeta analysis, collaborators shipped samples as frozen whole blood, isolated PBMCs, or DNA extracted from either of those sample types. The TCR originated in a man aged 50-60 years who had recovered from COVID-19. Sequencing input: peripheral blood. This chain is built from TRBV24-1 and TRBJ1-6; TRBD1 aligns with 12 central bases. The nucleotide sequence reads TGTGCCACCAGTAGATCCAGGGACAGGGGGCCTGATTCACCCCTCCACTTT. This codes for CATSRSRDRGPDSPLHF.